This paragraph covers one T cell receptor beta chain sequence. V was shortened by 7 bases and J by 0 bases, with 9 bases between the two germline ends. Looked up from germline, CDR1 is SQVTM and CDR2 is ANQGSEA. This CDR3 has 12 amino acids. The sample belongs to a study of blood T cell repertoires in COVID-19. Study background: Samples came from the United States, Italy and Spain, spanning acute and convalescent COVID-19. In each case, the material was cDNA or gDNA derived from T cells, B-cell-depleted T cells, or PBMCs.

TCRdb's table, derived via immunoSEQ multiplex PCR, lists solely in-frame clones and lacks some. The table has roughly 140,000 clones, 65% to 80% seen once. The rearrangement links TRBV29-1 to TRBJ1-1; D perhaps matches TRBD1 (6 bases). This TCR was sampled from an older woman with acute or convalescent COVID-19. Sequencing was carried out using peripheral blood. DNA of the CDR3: TGCAGCGGGGGGGCCCTGAACACTGAAGCTTTCTTT. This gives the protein CSGGALNTEAFF.